Sequencing of this T cell receptor (beta chain) was carried out in a study of blood T cell repertoires in COVID-19. Study summary: Sites in the United States, Italy and Spain provided acute and convalescent COVID-19 samples. PBMCs, B-cell-depleted T cells, or T cells were the source of the cDNA or gDNA that made up the material.

In the original analysis: Reference gene primer amplification gave nucleated cell count estimates. Using immunoSEQ multiplex PCR, the repertoire was profiled, and TCRdb retains in-frame clones only, with some absent. Clone size and the V and J calls come from that table; the DNA yielded D and trimming. The sample consists of about 190,000 clones, around 91% of them appearing once. Trimming shortened V by 4 bases and J by 4 bases, and 17 bases separated the two germline ends. Germline CDR1 and CDR2: SGHTA and FQGNSA. There are 15 residues in the CDR3. The sequenced material came from peripheral blood. V usage is TRBV7-2 and J usage is TRBJ2-7; D perhaps matches TRBD2 (5 bases). This receptor was obtained from a man in his forties or fifties with acute or convalescent COVID-19. CDR3 sequence: CASSSLPGLPYEQYF. The CDR3 DNA reads TGTGCCAGCAGCTCGCTCCCAGGACTTCCATACGAGCAGTACTTC.